The sequence of this TCR beta chain was determined in a study of PD-1 blockade in mismatch repair-deficient tumors. The overall study: All were previously treated, progressing patients with eleven to twelve mismatch repair-deficient cancer types.

The repertoire was sequenced with immunoSEQ multiplex PCR; TCRdb's copy has only in-frame clones and lacks some. The sample records roughly 79,000 clones, about four fifths being singletons. Looked up from germline, CDR1 is SGHNT and CDR2 is YYREEE (reference sequence). The CDR3 is 16 amino acids. The trim removed 1 base at V and 2 bases at J, leaving 5 bases unmatched. The sequencing here drew on peripheral blood, taken 44 weeks after starting pembrolizumab. The receptor was isolated from an adult with mismatch repair-deficient cancer. This rearrangement joins TRBV5-4 to TRBJ2-1; 8 bases match TRBD2. CDR3 sequence (DNA): TGTGCCAGCAGCTTGACCGGGACTAGTGCCTACAATGAGCAGTTCTTC. Residues: CASSLTGTSAYNEQFF.